This passage covers 30 T cell receptor beta chains from one sample sequenced in a study of cytomegalovirus exposure and HLA in healthy donors. Vbeta (60) and Jbeta (13) primers were used in the PCR. The protocol was immunoSEQ multiplex PCR, while the TCRdb copy is restricted to in-frame clones and leaves out a portion. The sample includes about 140,000 clones, around three fifths of them seen just once. The specimen was PBMCs. These receptors originate from a male donor in good health and CMV-seronegative.

This clone was detected only a few times. For the CDR3, the DNA is TGCAGCGTGAAGACAAGAGCCAAAAACATTCAGTACTTC. Encoded protein: CSVKTRAKNIQYF. The chain carries TRBV29-1 and TRBJ2-4; D is unresolved. CDR3 length equals 13 residues. Germline-derived CDR1 and CDR2 are SQVTM and ANQGSEA. Trimming removed 6 bases from V and 0 bases from J, with 9 bases in between.

The chain joins TRBV4-3 to TRBJ2-6; D is unclear. The CDR3 contains 14 residues. CDR1 is LGHNA and CDR2 is YSLEER in the germline V gene. Deletions cut 0 bases from V and 9 bases from J, with 9 bases between. The CDR3 DNA sequence: TGCGCCAGCAGCCAAGACGGTCGGTTCAACGTCCTGACTTTC. Amino acid sequence: CASSQDGRFNVLTF.

The gene calls are TRBV10-3 and TRBJ1-5; D is possibly TRBD1 (6 bases). Trimming took 0 bases from V and 7 from J, leaving 13 bases between them. The CDR3 runs to 15 residues. Germline lookup yields CDR1 ENHRY and CDR2 SYGVKD. The CDR3 nucleotides read TGTGCCATCAGTGAGTCTTCACAGGGTGGCCAGCCCCAGCATTTT. As protein: CAISESSQGGQPQHF.

The CDR3 coding sequence is TGTGCCAGCAGCTTGCCGGGAGTTTTATCCTACGAGCAGTACTTC. It translates to CASSLPGVLSYEQYF. The genes are TRBV5-4 and TRBJ2-7, with D possibly matching TRBD2 (6 bases). Germline V gene data show CDR1 as SGHNT and CDR2 as YYREEE (reference sequence). The CDR3 loop spans 15 amino acids. The V and J ends lost 1 base and 1 base respectively, with 12 bases between them. Full variable domain (rest looked up from reference TRBV5-4 and TRBJ2-7): ETGVTQSPTHLIKTRGQQVTLRCSSQSGHNTVSWYQQALGQGPQFIFQYYREEENGRGNFPPRFSGLQFPNYSSELNVNALELDDSALYLCASSLPGVLSYEQYFGPGTRLTVT.

The V call is TRBV9, the J call TRBJ2-2, with a weak D call TRBD1 (5 bases). Per the germline V gene, CDR1 is SGDLS and CDR2 is YYNGEE. V lost 3 bases, J lost 0 bases, and 12 bases lay in between. This CDR3 spans 16 amino acids. CDR3 in DNA: TGTGCCAGCAGCGCCTGGTTACAGGCGAACACCGGGGAGCTGTTTTTT. Its protein is CASSAWLQANTGELFF.

This clone was detected a few times. This chain's CDR3 is CASSLVPAGPGANVLTF. CDR3 bases: TGTGCCAGCAGCTTAGTTCCAGCGGGGCCTGGGGCCAACGTCCTGACTTTC. This chain joins TRBV7-6 and TRBJ2-6, with TRBD2 matching 7 bases. Germline CDR1 and CDR2: SGHVS and FNYEAQ. The CDR3 sequence is 17 residues long. The V and J ends lost 1 base and 2 bases, in that order; junction bases with no gene match: 5.

V gene TRBV7-2 combines with J gene TRBJ2-5; D might be TRBD2 (5 bases). The germline V gene has CDR1 SGHTA and CDR2 FQGNSA. Deletions cut 4 bases from V and 3 bases from J, with 9 bases between. This CDR3 has 13 residues. DNA for the CDR3: TGTGCCAGCAGCTGGGCCGGGGAAGAGACCCAGTACTTC. This gives the protein CASSWAGEETQYF.

The chain joins TRBV11-2 to TRBJ1-3; the D is unclear. Trimming stripped 7 bases from V and 4 bases from J, with 11 bases between. Germline CDR1 SGHAT, CDR2 FQNNGV. This CDR3 region has 13 residues. For the CDR3, the DNA is TGTGCCAGCACCCTCCCGTCGGGAAACACCATATATTTT. It yields the protein CASTLPSGNTIYF.

V and J are TRBV18 and TRBJ2-7; a weak D match, TRBD2 (5 bases). This CDR3 has 14 residues. Germline assignment: CDR1 KGHSH and CDR2 LQKENI. V shed 1 base and J shed 10 bases, with 17 bases lying between them. The CDR3 DNA is TGTGCCAGCTCACCACGGGTGCAACCTGCGGGTCAGTACTTC. Its translation: CASSPRVQPAGQYF.

The gene calls are TRBV19 and TRBJ1-2; D not resolved. CDR1 and CDR2 (germline): LNHDA, SQIVND (reference sequence). Trimming took 5 bases from V and 8 from J, leaving 15 bases between them. The CDR3 consists of 13 residues. CDR3 nucleotide sequence: TGTGCCAGTAGTCTACTCCATTCGAGCGGCTACACCTTC. This gives the protein CASSLLHSSGYTF.

The chain has TRBV2 and TRBJ1-5; tentative D call: TRBD1 (5 bases). Per the germline V gene, CDR1 is SNHLY and CDR2 is FYNNEI. This CDR3 is built from 14 residues. V was trimmed by 6 bases and J by 0 bases, leaving 9 bases between them. The CDR3: CASRVGGSNQPQHF. Written as DNA, the CDR3 is TGTGCCAGCAGAGTGGGGGGTAGCAATCAGCCCCAGCATTTT.

This clone was seen a handful of times. The chain has TRBV5-1 and TRBJ1-2, with unresolved D. With 4 bases removed from V and 2 bases from J, the gap between germline ends came to 9 bases. The CDR3 has 13 residues. Germline CDR1 is SGHRS and CDR2 is YFSETQ. In nucleotides, the CDR3 is TGCGCCAGCAGCAGTACGGAGAACTATGGCTACACCTTC. It yields the protein CASSSTENYGYTF.

This chain connects TRBV9 to TRBJ2-1, with 9 bases identical to TRBD2. CDR3 size: 16 residues. Germline loops: CDR1 SGDLS, CDR2 YYNGEE. V was clipped by 4 bases and J by 6 bases; unmatched bases: 11. For the CDR3, the DNA is TGTGCCAGCAGCTCCCAGAGGGCTAGCGGGGCCAATGAGCAGTTCTTC. As protein: CASSSQRASGANEQFF. The complete variable domain, with remaining parts taken from reference TRBV9 and TRBJ2-1, reads DSGVTQTPKHLITATGQRVTLRCSPRSGDLSVYWYQQSLDQGLQFLIQYYNGEERAKGNILERFSAQQFPDLHSELNLSSLELGDSALYFCASSSQRASGANEQFFGPGTRLTVL.

V usage is TRBV7-9 and J usage is TRBJ2-6, with D hard to call. Trimming took off 1 base at V and 0 bases at J, with 10 bases between the two ends. CDR1 and CDR2 from the germline V gene are SEHNR and FQNEAQ (reference sequence). This CDR3 has 17 residues. CDR3 nucleotide sequence: TGTGCCAGCAGCTTAGAATTTCAGTCCTCTGGGGCCAACGTCCTGACTTTC. Translated, it gives CASSLEFQSSGANVLTF.

This clone was seen a handful of times. This chain joins TRBV28 and TRBJ2-1; 10 bases fit TRBD2. Germline V CDR1 and CDR2: MDHEN, SYDVKM. The CDR3 has 16 residues. V was clipped by 6 bases and J by 4 bases; unmatched bases: 9. DNA of the CDR3: TGTGCCAGCAGATACGGGGGTAGCGGGGGGTACAATGAGCAGTTCTTC. This translates into CASRYGGSGGYNEQFF.

J is TRBJ2-5 and V is TRBV7-9; D might be TRBD1 (5 bases). The CDR3 covers 13 residues. V was pared by 5 bases and J by 7 bases, with 14 bases between. Germline CDR1 is SEHNR and CDR2 is FQNEAQ (reference sequence). CDR3 sequence: CASSQAGSPTQYF. CDR3 bases: TGTGCCAGCAGCCAGGCAGGGTCCCCGACCCAGTACTTC.

V is TRBV30 and J is TRBJ1-2; 12 bases agree with TRBD1. Trimming took 7 bases from V and 6 from J; bases not matched to a gene: 12. The CDR3 covers 15 residues. The V gene's germline CDR1 is GTSNPN and CDR2 SVGIG (reference sequence). CDR3 nucleotides: TGTGCCTCCACCATCCCGGGACAGGGGGCTAATGGCTACACCTTC. Residues: CASTIPGQGANGYTF.

The chain joins TRBV7-8 to TRBJ2-1; the match to TRBD2 covers 8 bases. Germline V gene sequence: CDR1 SGHVS, CDR2 FQNEAQ. Trimming at V came to 5 bases and at J to 6 bases, leaving 12 bases not matched to a gene. The CDR3 totals 16 residues. Here the CDR3 reads CASSPRRAGVLNEQFF. In DNA form, the CDR3 reads TGTGCCAGCAGCCCCCGGAGAGCGGGGGTACTCAATGAGCAGTTCTTC.

This chain links TRBV7-2 with TRBJ2-2; D perhaps matches TRBD2 (6 bases). Germline V gene sequence: CDR1 SGHTA, CDR2 FQGNSA. The CDR3 is 15 residues long. V was pared by 7 bases and J by 1 base, with 13 bases between. The DNA for the CDR3 is TGTGCCAGCACCAGTGTCGGGGGGAACACCGGGGAGCTGTTTTTT. As protein: CASTSVGGNTGELFF.

This sequence joins TRBV19 and TRBJ2-1; TRBD2 agrees at 10 bases. The length of the CDR3 is 16 residues. The V and J ends lost 3 bases and 3 bases, in that order; junction bases with no gene match: 5. Germline-derived CDR1 and CDR2 are LNHDA and SQIVND (reference sequence). The CDR3 sequence is CASSISSGGHYNEQFF. In DNA form, the CDR3 reads TGTGCCAGTAGTATCTCTAGCGGGGGACACTACAATGAGCAGTTCTTC.

V is TRBV5-6 and J is TRBJ1-1; a possible D gene is TRBD1 (5 bases). The CDR3 consists of 16 residues. Trimming shortened V by 4 bases and J by 1 base, and 17 bases separated the two germline ends. Germline V gene sequence: CDR1 SGHDT, CDR2 YYEEEE. The CDR3 reads CASSPGAGRRNTEAFF. Here the CDR3 DNA reads TGTGCCAGCAGCCCTGGGGCAGGCCGGAGGAACACTGAAGCTTTCTTT.

This clone turned up a few times. V is TRBV13 and J is TRBJ2-3; 9 positions agree with TRBD2. V was pared by 0 bases and J by 5 bases, with 3 bases of the junction left unmatched. Germline assignment: CDR1 PRHDT and CDR2 FYEKMQ (reference sequence). The CDR3 loop spans 15 amino acids. The CDR3 spells CASSLGGGGGDTQYF. CDR3 nucleotides: TGTGCCAGCAGCTTAGGTGGCGGGGGGGGAGATACGCAGTATTTT.

This sequence joins TRBV5-4 and TRBJ1-2, with 8 positions matching TRBD1. The V gene's germline CDR1 is SGHNT and CDR2 YYREEE (reference sequence). The CDR3 is 13 amino acids. V shed 4 bases and J 4 bases; nucleotides not matched to a gene: 3. The DNA of the CDR3 is TGTGCCAGCAGCCAGGACAGGGCCTATGGCTACACCTTC. Encoded protein: CASSQDRAYGYTF. The full variable domain, in which reference TRBV5-4 and TRBJ1-2 provide the parts outside the CDR3, is ETGVTQSPTHLIKTRGQQVTLRCSSQSGHNTVSWYQQALGQGPQFIFQYYREEENGRGNFPPRFSGLQFPNYSSELNVNALELDDSALYLCASSQDRAYGYTFGSGTRLTVV.

This clone was seen more than once but under ten times. The chain is built from TRBV9 and TRBJ1-5; 9 nucleotides line up with TRBD1. Germline CDR1 and CDR2: SGDLS and YYNGEE. This CDR3 is built from 15 residues. Trimming took 3 bases from V and 5 from J; bases not matched to a gene: 6. Here the CDR3 reads CASSATGGSDQPQHF. The CDR3 region has the DNA TGTGCCAGCAGCGCAACAGGGGGCTCGGATCAGCCCCAGCATTTT.

This clone appeared a few times. The chain employs TRBV5-1 and TRBJ2-5; 7 bases map to TRBD1. V was pared by 0 bases and J by 4 bases, with 9 bases of the junction left unmatched. Germline CDR1 and CDR2: SGHRS and YFSETQ. This CDR3 spans 16 amino acids. For the CDR3, the DNA is TGCGCCAGCAGCTTGGCCCGGACAGGAGGAGGAGAGACCCAGTACTTC. Translating gives CASSLARTGGGETQYF.

This clone occurred many times. This rearrangement joins TRBV4-1 to TRBJ2-4; 11 bases line up with TRBD2. V was pared by 2 bases and J by 0 bases, with 3 bases of the junction left unmatched. CDR3 length: 17 residues. The germline V gene has CDR1 MGHRA and CDR2 YSYEKL. CDR3 loop: CASSQPSGGIAKNIQYF. For the CDR3, the DNA is TGCGCCAGCAGCCAACCTAGCGGGGGGATAGCCAAAAACATTCAGTACTTC.

The sample holds a few counts of this clone. The CDR3 is CACSGYLREKLFF. CDR3 DNA sequence: TGTGCCTGCTCAGGGTATCTACGTGAAAAACTGTTTTTT. V gene TRBV2 combines with J gene TRBJ1-4; possibly TRBD1 for D (5 bases). The germline V and J ends were trimmed by 11 bases and 7 bases, with 17 bases remaining between them. CDR1 SNHLY and CDR2 FYNNEI come from the germline V gene. The CDR3 extends over 13 amino acids.

This sequence joins TRBV19 and TRBJ2-7, with a possible D match to TRBD1 (5 bases). Trimming pared 6 bases from V and 3 bases from J, leaving 15 bases between. The CDR3 runs to 14 residues. Germline values: CDR1 LNHDA, CDR2 SQIVND (reference sequence). CDR3 coding DNA: TGTGCCAGTAGCTCTACAGGTTACAGCTACGAGCAGTACTTC. Translated, it gives CASSSTGYSYEQYF. The full variable domain, in which reference TRBV19 and TRBJ2-7 provide the parts outside the CDR3, is DGGITQSPKYLFRKEGQNVTLSCEQNLNHDAMYWYRQDPGQGLRLIYYSQIVNDFQKGDIAEGYSVSREKKESFPLTVTSAQKNPTAFYLCASSSTGYSYEQYFGPGTRLTVT.

The V gene is TRBV7-6, the J gene TRBJ1-3, with TRBD1 matching over 7 bases. The CDR3 length is 17 residues. The germline CDR1 and CDR2 sequences are SGHVS and FNYEAQ. V was pared by 3 bases and J by 0 bases, with 8 bases of the junction left unmatched. In DNA form, the CDR3 reads TGTGCCAGCAGCTTGAGGACAGGCCTCGTCTCTGGAAACACCATATATTTT. The encoded protein is CASSLRTGLVSGNTIYF.

V gene TRBV10-1 combines with J gene TRBJ2-5; 7 bases align to TRBD2. CDR3 length: 13 amino acids. V lost 4 bases to trimming and J lost 2 bases; unmatched junction nucleotides: 1. Germline CDR1 WNHNN, CDR2 SYGVQD (reference sequence). The CDR3 DNA reads as TGCGCCAGCAGTGCTAGCGGACAAGAGACCCAGTACTTC. Encoded protein: CASSASGQETQYF.